These 16 T cell receptor beta chains share one sample of origin, sequenced in a study of response to subunit inactivated influenza vaccine. A single record per CDR3 protein comes from TCRdb applying MiXCR to the RT-PCR reads. The table includes hundreds of thousands of distinct CDR3 sequences, 14% detected once. The starting material was PBMCs from blood, obtained less than 15 days before vaccination. The receptors were gathered from a man aged 45 to 65 who received an inactivated influenza vaccine.

The V gene is TRBV6-2 or TRBV6-3, the J gene TRBJ2-1; D remains unclear. The germline V gene encodes CDR1 MNHEY and CDR2 SVGEGT. The V gene lost 2 bases and the J gene lost 6 bases, with 8 bases spanning the gap. This CDR3 is built from 13 residues. CDR3 nucleotide sequence: TGTGCCAGCAGTTACGGACCAAGCAATGAGCAGTTCTTC. Protein: CASSYGPSNEQFF.

The rearrangement links TRBV12-3 or TRBV12-4 to TRBJ2-5, with D possibly being TRBD2 (5 bases). V lost 2 bases to trimming and J lost 5 bases, with 15 bases between them. CDR3 length equals 15 residues. The CDR3 loop reads CASSLNGLRVETQYF. The CDR3 coding sequence is TGTGCCAGCAGTTTAAACGGGTTGAGGGTGGAGACCCAGTACTTC.

The chain uses TRBV2 and TRBJ2-3, with D possibly being TRBD1 (5 bases). The length of the CDR3 is 14 residues. V was shortened by 2 bases and J by 4 bases, with 10 bases between the two germline ends. Per the germline V gene, CDR1 is SNHLY and CDR2 is FYNNEI. The CDR3 is CASSELTAADTQYF. The CDR3 DNA sequence: TGTGCCAGCAGTGAACTGACAGCTGCAGATACGCAGTATTTT.

Only a few counts were recorded for this clonotype. The V gene is TRBV28, the J gene TRBJ2-7; D not resolved. V lost 7 bases, J lost 4 bases, and 17 bases lay in between. The CDR3 runs 14 residues. Germline V gene sequence: CDR1 MDHEN, CDR2 SYDVKM. In DNA, the CDR3 is TGTGCCAGCATTTCCGCGCAGGCTGCTTACGAGCAGTACTTC. It yields the protein CASISAQAAYEQYF. Drawing the rest from reference TRBV28 and TRBJ2-7, the complete variable domain is DVKVTQSSRYLVKRTGEKVFLECVQDMDHENMFWYRQDPGLGLRLIYFSYDVKMKEKGDIPEGYSVSREKKERFSLILESASTNQTSMYLCASISAQAAYEQYFGPGTRLTVT.

This clonotype was counted between two and nine times. The V call is TRBV7-9, the J call TRBJ2-1; tentative D call: TRBD2 (5 bases). V shed 0 bases and J shed 15 bases, with 18 bases lying between them. The V gene's germline CDR1 is SEHNR and CDR2 FQNEAQ (reference sequence). This CDR3 is built from 14 residues. CDR3 nucleotides: TGTGCCAGCAGCTTAGCCGGCTCGGGGTGGGCCCTGTTCTTC. The encoded protein is CASSLAGSGWALFF.

This clonotype has only a few counts. The chain couples TRBV6-1 to TRBJ1-2; a weak D match, TRBD1 (5 bases). The germline V gene has CDR1 MNHNS and CDR2 SASEGT. Trimming took off 5 bases at V and 5 bases at J, with 15 bases between the two ends. CDR3 length: 14 residues. The CDR3 region is CASSPRGVLYGYTF. The CDR3 nucleotides read TGTGCCAGCAGTCCCCGAGGGGTGCTTTATGGCTACACCTTC.

This clonotype was recorded a few times. This rearrangement joins TRBV14 to TRBJ2-5; D perhaps matches TRBD1 (6 bases). The CDR3 is made up of 16 amino acids. In germline, CDR1 is SGHDN, CDR2 FVKESK. The V gene lost 0 bases and the J gene lost 1 base, with 12 bases spanning the gap. CDR3 residues: CASSQDTRGTQETQYF. In DNA form, the CDR3 reads TGTGCCAGCAGCCAAGATACCAGGGGCACCCAAGAGACCCAGTACTTC.

The genes are TRBV4-1 and TRBJ2-1; D gene unclear. The CDR3 loop spans 15 amino acids. Germline V lookup: CDR1 MGHRA, CDR2 YSYEKL. Trimming took off 4 bases at V and 8 bases at J, with 18 bases between the two ends. The CDR3 DNA is TGCGCCAGCAGCCCCTCTATTAGCAGAAGAGATGAGCAGTTCTTC. Encoded protein: CASSPSISRRDEQFF.

This clonotype was counted only a few times. The rearrangement uses TRBV20-1 and TRBJ2-7; TRBD2 agrees at 10 bases. Looked up from germline, CDR1 is DFQATT and CDR2 is SNEGSKA (reference sequence). V was pared by 0 bases and J by 3 bases, with 8 bases of the junction left unmatched. The CDR3 has 16 residues. This CDR3 reads CSARDQLAGSVYEQYF. The CDR3 coding sequence is TGCAGTGCTAGAGATCAACTAGCGGGGAGCGTCTACGAGCAGTACTTC.

A remark on this clonotype: With a much larger clone just one base away, this may be a read error. The rearrangement uses TRBV2 and TRBJ2-5; 11 nucleotides agree with TRBD2. The V gene's germline CDR1 is SNHLY and CDR2 FYNNEI. The CDR3 is 14 residues long. CDR3 protein: CGSSETSGGETQYF. The CDR3 nucleotides read TGTGGCAGCAGTGAAACTAGCGGGGGTGAGACCCAGTACTTC.

This clonotype was observed a few times. The V and J genes are TRBV20-1 and TRBJ1-5; D is perhaps TRBD1 (6 bases). CDR1 and CDR2 from the germline V gene are DFQATT and SNEGSKA (reference sequence). This CDR3 has 13 amino acids. V was cut by 6 bases and J by 7 bases, with 16 bases left in between. CDR3 nucleotide sequence: TGCAGTGCGGATACAGGGTCGGGCCAGCCCCAGCATTTT. As protein: CSADTGSGQPQHF.

Comment on this clonotype: A read error may produce the germline difference seen at one junction end. The V call is TRBV10-3, the J call TRBJ1-5, with D perhaps TRBD1 (5 bases). Germline CDR1 and CDR2: ENHRY and SYGVKD. There are 15 residues in the CDR3. The CDR3 sequence is CAIRDSDGANQHQHF. The DNA of the CDR3 is TGTGCCATCAGAGACAGCGACGGGGCTAATCAGCACCAGCATTTT.

The genes are TRBV20-1 and TRBJ1-1; D is unclear. The CDR3 contains 14 residues. V was clipped by 2 bases and J by 5 bases, with 15 bases between them. CDR1 and CDR2 from the germline V gene are DFQATT and SNEGSKA (reference sequence). The CDR3 protein is CSARLPGRETEAFF. DNA of the CDR3: TGCAGTGCTAGACTTCCCGGACGGGAGACTGAAGCTTTCTTT.

The chain carries TRBV6-1 and TRBJ2-2; 10 nucleotides line up with TRBD1. This CDR3 comprises 17 residues. Germline V gene lookup returns CDR1 MNHNS and CDR2 SASEGT. Trimming cost V 5 bases and J 5 bases; bases outside gene matches: 11. CDR3 in DNA: TGTGCCAGCAGTCCCACCCACGGGACAGGGGAAACCGGGGAGCTGTTTTTT. Its translation is CASSPTHGTGETGELFF.

J is TRBJ2-7 and V is TRBV2; 7 bases agree with TRBD1. With 1 base clipped from V and 2 bases from J, the junction kept 2 bases outside the gene matches. The CDR3 runs 14 residues. Germline CDR1 reads SNHLY; CDR2 reads FYNNEI. This CDR3 is CASSEGRGPYEQYF. The CDR3 DNA sequence: TGTGCCAGCAGTGAAGGTAGGGGGCCCTACGAGCAGTACTTC.

This chain connects TRBV7-6 to TRBJ1-5, with D perhaps TRBD1 (5 bases). CDR1 is SGHVS, CDR2 FNYEAQ, per germline. The ends were cut back, 1 base at V and 6 bases at J, with 13 bases in the middle. The length of the CDR3 is 15 residues. The chain's CDR3 is CASSLGAGHGQPQHF. The CDR3 coding sequence is TGTGCCAGCAGCTTAGGGGCAGGGCATGGTCAGCCCCAGCATTTT.